One sample yielded the 8 T cell receptor beta chains listed below, sequenced in a study of Graves' ophthalmopathy and Graves' hyperthyroidism. Scientists amplified the TCR beta CDR3 regions from RNA transcripts. HTBI-primed RT-PCR formed the first round, and a multiplex PCR formed the second. Each CDR3 protein is one row after TCRdb ran MiXCR on the multiplex PCR reads. This table has 240,000 or so distinct CDR3 sequences, around 42% appearing once. Sequencing input: peripheral blood. The source of these receptors is an adult man with Graves' ophthalmopathy.

V usage is TRBV12-3 or TRBV12-4 and J usage is TRBJ1-2; D ambiguous. The CDR3 contains 15 residues. V lost 3 bases and J 4 bases, leaving 15 bases between the germline ends. The CDR3 region is CASSFPQESGYGYTF. CDR3 sequence (DNA): TGTGCCAGCAGTTTTCCCCAGGAGTCGGGCTATGGCTACACCTTC.

This clonotype was counted a few times. The chain joins TRBV7-6 to TRBJ2-5; 8 bases agree with TRBD1. Germline lookup yields CDR1 SGHVS and CDR2 FNYEAQ. The V gene end was trimmed by 2 bases and the J gene end by 2 bases; junction bases not matched to a gene: 1. This CDR3 is built from 14 residues. CDR3 loop: CASSLQGAQETQYF. For the CDR3, the DNA is TGTGCCAGCAGCTTACAGGGGGCGCAAGAGACCCAGTACTTC.

The chain joins TRBV9 to TRBJ2-7; a possible D gene is TRBD1 (5 bases). Trimming left V 4 bases short and J 3 bases short, with 14 bases between. Germline V gene lookup returns CDR1 SGDLS and CDR2 YYNGEE. This CDR3 contains 14 residues. The CDR3 here is CASSPEGAGYEQYF. The CDR3 DNA reads as TGTGCCAGCAGCCCTGAAGGGGCTGGCTACGAGCAGTACTTC.

A few counts support this clonotype. CDR3 DNA sequence: TGTGCCAGCGGACAGGACGGGATAGCCGAGCAGTACTTC. This gives the protein CASGQDGIAEQYF. This rearrangement joins TRBV9 to TRBJ2-7, with TRBD1 identical over 7 bases. The germline V gene encodes CDR1 SGDLS and CDR2 YYNGEE. This CDR3 has 13 residues. V trimming: 7 bases; J trimming: 6 bases; junction bases outside the gene matches: 10.

This chain links TRBV29-1 with TRBJ2-7; D gene uncertain. The CDR3 spans 15 residues. Germline values: CDR1 SQVTM, CDR2 ANQGSEA. The V end was cut by 7 bases, the J end by 1 base, with 20 bases between. CDR3 sequence reads: CSAYLPGRPSYEQYF. DNA for the CDR3: TGCAGCGCTTATTTACCGGGTCGCCCATCCTACGAGCAGTACTTC.

The sample holds many counts of this clonotype. The rearrangement joins TRBV29-1 to TRBJ1-2; D uncertain. From germline, CDR1 is SQVTM and CDR2 ANQGSEA. Trimming left V 6 bases short and J 7 bases short, with 21 bases between. This CDR3 has 14 amino acids. The CDR3 loop reads CSVDRPDSRVGYTF. CDR3 nucleotides: TGCAGCGTGGATCGGCCGGATAGTCGCGTTGGCTACACCTTC.

The rearrangement joins TRBV20-1 to TRBJ1-4, with D possibly matching TRBD1 (6 bases). The germline V gene has CDR1 DFQATT and CDR2 SNEGSKA (reference sequence). The CDR3 covers 16 residues. V gave up 5 bases and J gave up 0 bases, with 16 bases separating them. CDR3 DNA: TGCAGTGCTGTCCTACAGGGAAGAGCAACTAATGAAAAACTGTTTTTT. Encoded protein: CSAVLQGRATNEKLFF.

The chain combines TRBV2 with TRBJ2-3, with a weak D call TRBD1 (5 bases). CDR3 length: 15 residues. V was pared by 0 bases and J by 3 bases, with 10 bases between. Germline values: CDR1 SNHLY, CDR2 FYNNEI. The CDR3 coding sequence is TGTGCCAGCAGTGAAGCGGCAGGGCTTACAGATACGCAGTATTTT. Translating it yields CASSEAAGLTDTQYF.